This T cell receptor beta chain originates from a study of CD8+ T cells in alopecia areata. Study overall: For the treated group, dosing was oral tofacitinib at 5 to 10 mg twice daily. Patients in the study were on tofacitinib for 6 to 18 months, then off it for 6 months.

This CDR3 region has 14 residues. V was trimmed by 2 bases and J by 2 bases, leaving 10 bases between them. The germline V gene has CDR1 SGDLS and CDR2 YYNGEE. Concerning this clone itself: Its target is not known.

TCR sequencing used cDNA made by reverse transcription of extracted RNA. TCRdb's table, derived via immunoSEQ multiplex PCR, lists solely in-frame clones and lacks some. The sample holds roughly 250,000 clones, approximately 61% seen once. Overall study results and limits: Resident alphabeta T-cell populations of normal skin are likewise subject to sequencing in scalp samples. Higher clonality was seen in lesional scalp than in normal scalp, especially in alopecia totalis/universalis.

The sequence was collected from a human donor with alopecia areata. The sample was CD4+ T cells sorted from blood, taken at week 0. This sequence joins TRBV9 and TRBJ1-2; a weak D match, TRBD1 (6 bases). The DNA for the CDR3 is TGTGCCAGCAGCGTCGGGGGGCAGAACTATGGCTACACCTTC. Its protein product is CASSVGGQNYGYTF.